Below are 25 T cell receptor beta chains sequenced from a single sample in a study of blood T cell repertoires in COVID-19. Sequenced by immunoSEQ multiplex PCR; TCRdb stores in-frame clones only, minus some. The table records 110,000 or so clones, more than 80% of them present only once. Input material: peripheral blood. These receptors came from a woman in her fifties or sixties with acute or convalescent COVID-19.

J is TRBJ1-5 and V is TRBV25-1; D gene ambiguous. Germline V lookup: CDR1 MGHDK, CDR2 SYGVNS. The V end lost 5 bases, the J end lost 0 bases, and 5 bases lay between the germline ends. There are 13 residues in the CDR3. The CDR3 protein is CASSSNSNQPQHF. CDR3 bases: TGTGCCAGCAGTTCTAATAGCAATCAGCCCCAGCATTTT. The complete variable domain, with remaining parts taken from reference TRBV25-1 and TRBJ1-5, reads EADIYQTPRYLVIGTGKKITLECSQTMGHDKMYWYQQDPGMELHLIHYSYGVNSTEKGDLSSESTVSRIRTEHFPLTLESARPSHTSQYLCASSSNSNQPQHFGDGTRLSIL.

The V call is TRBV7-9, the J call TRBJ1-3, with D possibly matching TRBD1 (6 bases). This CDR3 has 18 residues. Germline V lookup: CDR1 SEHNR, CDR2 FQNEAQ (reference sequence). Trimming took 2 bases from V and 2 from J, leaving 19 bases between them. DNA of the CDR3: TGTGCCAGCAGCTTATTACAGGGTTCTCATATTACTGGAAACACCATATATTTT. It yields the protein CASSLLQGSHITGNTIYF.

This clone appeared a single time. V is TRBV20-1 and J is TRBJ1-3; D unresolved. The V end lost 3 bases, the J end lost 0 bases, and 12 bases lay between the germline ends. The germline CDR1 and CDR2 sequences are DFQATT and SNEGSKA (reference sequence). The CDR3 is made up of 15 amino acids. The CDR3: CSASSGPSSGNTIYF. The CDR3 nucleotides are TGCAGTGCTAGTAGCGGACCCAGCTCTGGAAACACCATATATTTT.

This clone was detected only once. This sequence joins TRBV6-5 and TRBJ2-3; TRBD1 might be the D (6 bases). Germline lookup yields CDR1 MNHEY and CDR2 SVGAGI. Trimming took 10 bases from V and 6 from J, leaving 14 bases between them. The CDR3 covers 12 residues. The CDR3 here is CAIRQESDTQYF. The CDR3, as DNA: TGTGCCATCAGACAGGAGTCCGATACGCAGTATTTT.

V and J are TRBV24-1 and TRBJ2-2, with 8 bases matching TRBD1. In germline, CDR1 is KGHDR, CDR2 SFDVKD. The V gene end was trimmed by 4 bases and the J gene end by 3 bases; junction bases not matched to a gene: 12. This CDR3 has 18 residues. The CDR3 spells CATSEPGQANGHTGELFF. Written as DNA, the CDR3 is TGTGCCACCAGTGAACCGGGACAGGCCAACGGGCACACCGGGGAGCTGTTTTTT.

The J gene is TRBJ1-5, the V gene TRBV7-2; D remains unclear. The CDR3 has 13 residues. From germline, CDR1 is SGHTA and CDR2 FQGNSA. V was clipped by 5 bases and J by 2 bases, with 7 bases between them. CDR3 nucleotide sequence: TGTGCCAGCAGCATAAATGGCAATCAGCCCCAGCATTTT. This gives the protein CASSINGNQPQHF.

V usage is TRBV7-6 and J usage is TRBJ2-5; 8 nucleotides line up with TRBD1. The V segment lost 6 bases and the J segment 5 bases; nucleotides outside the gene matches: 11. Germline CDR1 is SGHVS and CDR2 is FNYEAQ. The CDR3 is made up of 15 amino acids. CDR3 amino acids: CASSFRGRITETQYF. In DNA, the CDR3 is TGTGCCAGCAGTTTCAGGGGGCGAATAACGGAGACCCAGTACTTC.

This sequence joins TRBV7-9 and TRBJ2-2; possible D gene TRBD1, 5 bases. This CDR3 has 15 amino acids. Germline CDR1 and CDR2: SEHNR and FQNEAQ (reference sequence). Trimming removed 5 bases at V and 5 bases at J, with 15 bases between. In DNA form, the CDR3 reads TGTGCCAGCAGCCTGGGGCTAGTAAAGACCGGGGAGCTGTTTTTT. This sequence encodes CASSLGLVKTGELFF.

The rearrangement joins TRBV19 to TRBJ1-2; D perhaps matches TRBD1 (5 bases). This CDR3 spans 15 amino acids. The V end was cut by 2 bases, the J end by 0 bases, with 10 bases between. Germline V gene lookup returns CDR1 LNHDA and CDR2 SQIVND (reference sequence). The CDR3 region has the DNA TGTGCCAGTAGTATACCCCAACAGGCTAACTATGGCTACACCTTC. It encodes CASSIPQQANYGYTF.

J is TRBJ2-7 and V is TRBV14; D is possibly TRBD1 (6 bases). The germline V gene has CDR1 SGHDN and CDR2 FVKESK. The V and J ends lost 10 bases and 6 bases respectively, with 22 bases between them. The CDR3 runs to 14 residues. Here the CDR3 reads CATSQGSNDGEQYF. The CDR3, as DNA: TGTGCCACCAGTCAGGGGTCCAATGACGGCGAGCAGTACTTC.

The rearrangement uses TRBV13 and TRBJ1-1, with a weak D call TRBD1 (5 bases). Germline values: CDR1 PRHDT, CDR2 FYEKMQ (reference sequence). V lost 3 bases and J lost 0, with 11 bases in between. The length of the CDR3 is 15 residues. The CDR3 DNA reads TGTGCCAGCAGCTTGGGGGGTCCCATGAACACTGAAGCTTTCTTT. It is translated as CASSLGGPMNTEAFF.

This clone was seen only once. The chain joins TRBV6-5 to TRBJ2-3, with D maybe TRBD2 (6 bases). The germline gives CDR1 MNHEY, CDR2 SVGAGI. V lost 6 bases and J 0 bases, leaving 10 bases between the germline ends. The CDR3 consists of 14 residues. This chain's CDR3 is CASSPGLSTDTQYF. The CDR3 DNA reads TGTGCCAGCAGCCCGGGACTGAGCACAGATACGCAGTATTTT.

This chain uses TRBV29-1 with TRBJ2-1; 8 bases match TRBD2. J lost 6 bases, V lost 3 bases, and 7 bases had no gene match. The CDR3 has 14 amino acids. Germline V gene data show CDR1 as SQVTM and CDR2 as ANQGSEA. The CDR3 region has the DNA TGCAGCGTTGACTTGGCGGGGGGCCGCAATGAGCAGTTCTTC. Translating it yields CSVDLAGGRNEQFF.

The genes are TRBV29-1 and TRBJ2-5, with a weak D call TRBD2 (5 bases). Germline CDR1 and CDR2: SQVTM and ANQGSEA. Trimming shortened V by 3 bases and J by 2 bases, and 7 bases separated the two germline ends. This CDR3 contains 12 residues. The CDR3 loop reads CSVERGQETQYF. Here the CDR3 DNA reads TGCAGCGTTGAGAGAGGGCAAGAGACCCAGTACTTC.

V gene TRBV28 combines with J gene TRBJ1-5; 9 bases agree with TRBD1. This CDR3 region has 17 residues. From germline, CDR1 is MDHEN and CDR2 SYDVKM. Trimming removed 4 bases from V and 9 bases from J; junction bases left unmatched: 16. CDR3 DNA sequence: TGTGCCAGCAGTTCCCCGACAGGGGGTGAGTTTAGAGCGCCCCAGCATTTT. Amino acid sequence: CASSSPTGGEFRAPQHF. The full variable domain, in which reference TRBV28 and TRBJ1-5 provide the parts outside the CDR3, is DVKVTQSSRYLVKRTGEKVFLECVQDMDHENMFWYRQDPGLGLRLIYFSYDVKMKEKGDIPEGYSVSREKKERFSLILESASTNQTSMYLCASSSPTGGEFRAPQHFGDGTRLSIL.

This clone is a singleton in its sample. The chain is built from TRBV6-2 or TRBV6-3 and TRBJ2-5; 14 nucleotides agree with TRBD2. J gave up 3 bases and V 5 bases, and 11 bases lay outside the gene matches. The CDR3 length is 18 residues. From germline, CDR1 is MNHEY and CDR2 SVGEGT. The CDR3 sequence: CASSQARTSGRPEETQYF. CDR3 in DNA: TGTGCCAGCAGTCAAGCCCGGACTAGCGGGAGGCCCGAAGAGACCCAGTACTTC.

J is TRBJ1-5 and V is TRBV4-3; D unresolved. In germline, CDR1 is LGHNA, CDR2 YSLEER. V lost 0 bases, J lost 6 bases, and 9 bases lay in between. The CDR3 covers 14 residues. In DNA form, the CDR3 reads TGCGCCAGCAGCCAAGATTATAGTGCTCAGCCCCAGCATTTT. Its translation: CASSQDYSAQPQHF.

The genes are TRBV9 and TRBJ2-1; D is perhaps TRBD2 (6 bases). CDR1 SGDLS and CDR2 YYNGEE come from the germline V gene. This CDR3 has 16 amino acids. The ends were cut back, 3 bases at V and 0 bases at J, with 13 bases in the middle. The CDR3 spells CASSAGLQSSYNEQFF. DNA of the CDR3: TGTGCCAGCAGCGCGGGACTCCAAAGCTCCTACAATGAGCAGTTCTTC.

The chain combines TRBV4-3 with TRBJ2-7; no firm D call. The CDR3 runs 14 residues. Trimming took 4 bases from V and 0 from J, leaving 10 bases between them. Germline V gene data show CDR1 as LGHNA and CDR2 as YSLEER. CDR3 residues: CASSPARSSYEQYF. The CDR3, as DNA: TGCGCCAGCAGCCCCGCGCGGAGCTCCTACGAGCAGTACTTC.

This clone appeared once. The rearrangement links TRBV6-2 or TRBV6-3 to TRBJ2-1; 8 nucleotides line up with TRBD2. V lost 6 bases and J lost 5; bases outside the gene matches: 6. The length of the CDR3 is 14 residues. CDR1 is MNHEY and CDR2 is SVGEGT in the germline V gene. CDR3 loop: CASSPGLGDNEQFF. DNA of the CDR3: TGTGCCAGCAGCCCGGGACTAGGCGACAATGAGCAGTTCTTC.

The chain employs TRBV7-8 and TRBJ2-3; D remains unclear. The CDR3 length is 16 residues. V was clipped by 5 bases and J by 2 bases, with 17 bases between them. The germline V gene has CDR1 SGHVS and CDR2 FQNEAQ. The CDR3 coding sequence is TGTGCCAGCAGCCCACGCGTTTTCGTCACCACAGATACGCAGTATTTT. It specifies CASSPRVFVTTDTQYF.

The chain employs TRBV25-1 and TRBJ1-5; D ambiguous. The CDR3 contains 14 residues. Between the trimmed V and J ends, which lost 3 bases and 5 bases, there was a span of 11 bases. Germline CDR1 MGHDK, CDR2 SYGVNS. As DNA, the CDR3 is TGTGCCAGCAGTGATTCCCTGGGCGATCAGCCCCAGCATTTT. The encoded protein is CASSDSLGDQPQHF.

The chain carries TRBV10-3 and TRBJ2-1; 13 bases fit TRBD2. CDR3 length: 16 residues. V lost 6 bases, J lost 9 bases, and 11 bases stayed unmatched. Germline CDR1 and CDR2: ENHRY and SYGVKD. In DNA, the CDR3 is TGTGCCATCAGCACCGGGACTAGCGGGAAGGGGGGTGAGCAGTTCTTC. It translates to CAISTGTSGKGGEQFF.

This clone was detected once. The chain combines TRBV11-3 with TRBJ2-2; D possibly corresponds to TRBD2 (7 bases). From germline, CDR1 is SGHNT and CDR2 YENEEA. V was clipped by 2 bases and J by 1 base, with 8 bases between them. This CDR3 spans 15 amino acids. CDR3 DNA sequence: TGTGCCAGCAGCTTAAGGGGGGGGAACACCGGGGAGCTGTTTTTT. Amino acid sequence: CASSLRGGNTGELFF.

This chain links TRBV10-1 with TRBJ1-3; 7 bases line up with TRBD1. The germline CDR1 and CDR2 sequences are WNHNN and SYGVQD (reference sequence). The J segment lost 2 bases and the V segment lost 4 bases, leaving 5 bases of the junction unmatched. The CDR3 has 15 residues. Here the CDR3 DNA reads TGCGCCAGCAGTGGGCCCGGGACAGCTGGAAACACCATATATTTT. It specifies CASSGPGTAGNTIYF.